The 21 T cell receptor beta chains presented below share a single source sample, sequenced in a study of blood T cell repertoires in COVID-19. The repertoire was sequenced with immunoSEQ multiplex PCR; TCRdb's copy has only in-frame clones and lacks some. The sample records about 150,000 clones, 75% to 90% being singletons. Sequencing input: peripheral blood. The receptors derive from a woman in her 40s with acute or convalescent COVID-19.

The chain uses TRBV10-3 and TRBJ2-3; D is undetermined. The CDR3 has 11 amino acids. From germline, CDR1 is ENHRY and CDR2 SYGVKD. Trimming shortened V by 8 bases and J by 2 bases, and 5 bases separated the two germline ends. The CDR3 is CAIGFTDTQYF. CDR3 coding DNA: TGTGCCATCGGCTTCACAGATACGCAGTATTTT.

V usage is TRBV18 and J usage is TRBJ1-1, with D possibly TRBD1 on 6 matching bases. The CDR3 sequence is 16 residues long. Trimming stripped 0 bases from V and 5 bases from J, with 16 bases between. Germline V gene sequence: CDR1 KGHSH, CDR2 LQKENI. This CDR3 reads CASSPPGAVGGTEAFF. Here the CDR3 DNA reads TGTGCCAGCTCACCACCTGGTGCGGTAGGGGGTACTGAAGCTTTCTTT.

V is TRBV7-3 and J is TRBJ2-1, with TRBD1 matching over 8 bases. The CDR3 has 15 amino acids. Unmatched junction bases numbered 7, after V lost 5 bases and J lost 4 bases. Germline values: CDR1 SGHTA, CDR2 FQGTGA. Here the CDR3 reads CASSHGQGGYNEQFF. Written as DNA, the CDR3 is TGTGCCAGCAGCCACGGACAGGGCGGGTACAATGAGCAGTTCTTC.

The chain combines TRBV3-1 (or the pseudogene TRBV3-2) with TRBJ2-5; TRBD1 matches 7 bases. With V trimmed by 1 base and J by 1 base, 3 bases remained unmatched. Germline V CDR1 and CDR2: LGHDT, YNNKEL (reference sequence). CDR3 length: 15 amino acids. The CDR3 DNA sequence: TGTGCCAGCAGCCAAGCAGGGGGAACCCAAGAGACCCAGTACTTC. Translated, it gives CASSQAGGTQETQYF.

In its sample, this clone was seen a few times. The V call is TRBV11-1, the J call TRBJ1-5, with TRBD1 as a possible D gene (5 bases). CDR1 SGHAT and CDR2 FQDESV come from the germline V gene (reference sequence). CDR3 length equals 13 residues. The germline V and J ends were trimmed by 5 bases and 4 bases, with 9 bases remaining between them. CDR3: CASSLQANQPQHF. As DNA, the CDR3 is TGTGCCAGCAGCCTACAGGCGAATCAGCCCCAGCATTTT.

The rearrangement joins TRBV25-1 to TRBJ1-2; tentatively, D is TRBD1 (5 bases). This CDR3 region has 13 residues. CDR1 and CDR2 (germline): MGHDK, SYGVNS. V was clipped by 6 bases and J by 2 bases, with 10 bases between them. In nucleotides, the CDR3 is TGTGCCAGCAGCGTGACAGAAAACTATGGCTACACCTTC. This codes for CASSVTENYGYTF.

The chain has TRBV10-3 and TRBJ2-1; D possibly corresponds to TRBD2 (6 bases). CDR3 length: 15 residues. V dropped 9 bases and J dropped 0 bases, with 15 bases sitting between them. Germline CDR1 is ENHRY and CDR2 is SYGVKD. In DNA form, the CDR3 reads TGTGCCATGGGAGGAGGTCGGGACTCCTACAATGAGCAGTTCTTC. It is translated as CAMGGGRDSYNEQFF.

The CDR3 DNA reads as TGTGCCAGCAGTGTACGGCAAGAGACCCAGTACTTC. Amino acids: CASSVRQETQYF. V and J are TRBV2 and TRBJ2-5, with D unresolved. CDR3 length: 12 amino acids. Germline V gene sequence: CDR1 SNHLY, CDR2 FYNNEI. Trimming cost V 4 bases and J 2 bases, with 5 bases left between them.

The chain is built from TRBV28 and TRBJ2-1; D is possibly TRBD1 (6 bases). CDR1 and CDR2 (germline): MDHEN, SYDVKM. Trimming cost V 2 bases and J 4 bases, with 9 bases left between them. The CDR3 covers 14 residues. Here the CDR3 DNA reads TGTGCCAGCAGTTTACCCGGACAGTACAATGAGCAGTTCTTC. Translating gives CASSLPGQYNEQFF.

The CDR3 nucleotides are TGTGCCAGCAGCCGAACCCCGGGACAGGGGTACGAGCAGTACTTC. This sequence encodes CASSRTPGQGYEQYF. This chain links TRBV5-6 with TRBJ2-7; 10 bases fit TRBD1. Unmatched junction bases numbered 8, after V lost 4 bases and J lost 4 bases. This CDR3 comprises 15 residues. The V gene's germline CDR1 is SGHDT and CDR2 YYEEEE.

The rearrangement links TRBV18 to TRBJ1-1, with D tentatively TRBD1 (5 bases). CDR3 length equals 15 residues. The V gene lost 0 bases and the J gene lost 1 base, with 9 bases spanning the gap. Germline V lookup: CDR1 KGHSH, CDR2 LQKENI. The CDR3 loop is CASSPPGRENTEAFF. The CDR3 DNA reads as TGTGCCAGCTCACCACCGGGCAGGGAGAACACTGAAGCTTTCTTT.

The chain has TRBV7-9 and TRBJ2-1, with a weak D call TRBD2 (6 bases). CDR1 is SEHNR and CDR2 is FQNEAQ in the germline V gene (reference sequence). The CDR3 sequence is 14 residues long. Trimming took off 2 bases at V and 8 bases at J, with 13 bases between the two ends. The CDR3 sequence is CASSLSASEDEQFF. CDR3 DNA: TGTGCCAGCAGCTTATCGGCTAGCGAGGATGAGCAGTTCTTC.

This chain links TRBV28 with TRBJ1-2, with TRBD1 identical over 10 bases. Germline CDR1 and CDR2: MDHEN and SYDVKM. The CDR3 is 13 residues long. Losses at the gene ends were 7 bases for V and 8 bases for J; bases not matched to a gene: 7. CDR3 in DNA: TGTGCCAGCACGGGACAGGGGAGGAGCGGCTACACCTTC. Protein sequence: CASTGQGRSGYTF.

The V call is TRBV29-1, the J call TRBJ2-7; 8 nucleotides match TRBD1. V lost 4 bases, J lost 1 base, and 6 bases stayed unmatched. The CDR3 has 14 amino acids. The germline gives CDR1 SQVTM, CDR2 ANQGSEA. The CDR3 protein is CSVGTGGASYEQYF. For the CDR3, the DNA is TGCAGCGTTGGTACAGGGGGTGCATCCTACGAGCAGTACTTC.

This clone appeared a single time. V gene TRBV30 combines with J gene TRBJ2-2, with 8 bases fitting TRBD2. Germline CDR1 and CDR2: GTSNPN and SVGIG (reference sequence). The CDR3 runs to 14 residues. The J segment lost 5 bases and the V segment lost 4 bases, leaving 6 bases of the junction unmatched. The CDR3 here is CAWTGGKGTGELFF. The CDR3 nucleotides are TGTGCCTGGACGGGGGGGAAAGGGACCGGGGAGCTGTTTTTT.

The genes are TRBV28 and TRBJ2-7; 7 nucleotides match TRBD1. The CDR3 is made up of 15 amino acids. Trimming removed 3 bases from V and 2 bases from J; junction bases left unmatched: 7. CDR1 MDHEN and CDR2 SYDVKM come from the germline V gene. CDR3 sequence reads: CASSFSSGGTYEQYF. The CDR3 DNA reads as TGTGCCAGCAGTTTTTCGTCAGGGGGTACCTACGAGCAGTACTTC.

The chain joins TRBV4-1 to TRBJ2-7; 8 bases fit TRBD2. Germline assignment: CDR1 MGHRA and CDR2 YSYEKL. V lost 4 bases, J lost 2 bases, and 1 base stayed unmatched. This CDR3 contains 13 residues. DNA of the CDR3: TGCGCCAGCAGCCCGACTAGCGCCTACGAGCAGTACTTC. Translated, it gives CASSPTSAYEQYF.

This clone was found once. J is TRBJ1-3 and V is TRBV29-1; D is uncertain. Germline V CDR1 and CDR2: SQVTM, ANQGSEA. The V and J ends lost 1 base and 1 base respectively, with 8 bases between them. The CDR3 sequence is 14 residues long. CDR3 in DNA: TGCAGCGTTGAAGTGAGGTCTTCTGGAAACACCATATATTTT. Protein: CSVEVRSSGNTIYF.

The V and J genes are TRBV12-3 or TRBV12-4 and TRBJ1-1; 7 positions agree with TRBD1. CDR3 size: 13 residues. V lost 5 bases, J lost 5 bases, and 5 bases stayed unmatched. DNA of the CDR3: TGTGCCAGCAGTCCCCGGGACAGAACTGAAGCTTTCTTT. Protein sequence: CASSPRDRTEAFF.

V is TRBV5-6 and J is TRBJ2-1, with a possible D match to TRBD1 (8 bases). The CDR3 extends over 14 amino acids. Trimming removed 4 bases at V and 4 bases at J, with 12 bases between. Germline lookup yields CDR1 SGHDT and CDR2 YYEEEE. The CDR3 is CASSGGDRYNEQFF. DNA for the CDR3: TGTGCCAGCAGCGGGGGGGACAGGTACAATGAGCAGTTCTTC. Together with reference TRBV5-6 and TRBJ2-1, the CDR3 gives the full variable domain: DAGVTQSPTHLIKTRGQQVTLRCSPKSGHDTVSWYQQALGQGPQFIFQYYEEEERQRGNFPDRFSGHQFPNYSSELNVNALLLGDSALYLCASSGGDRYNEQFFGPGTRLTVL.

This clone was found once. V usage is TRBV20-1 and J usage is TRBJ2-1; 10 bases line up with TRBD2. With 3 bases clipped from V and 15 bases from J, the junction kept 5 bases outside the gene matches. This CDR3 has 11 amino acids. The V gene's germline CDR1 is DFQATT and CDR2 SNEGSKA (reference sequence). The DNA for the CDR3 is TGCAGTGCTAGGGTAGCGGGGGGTCTGTTCTTC. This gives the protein CSARVAGGLFF.